This paragraph covers one T cell receptor (beta chain) sequence. Its antigen remains unknown. Germline CDR1 and CDR2: MDHEN and SYDVKM. CDR3 size: 14 residues. With 6 bases removed from V and 3 bases from J, the gap between germline ends came to 12 bases. The data originate from a study of CD8 T cells in Susac syndrome. Study outcomes and limitations: That the number of individuals in its TCR sequencing and HLA analysis was relatively small was acknowledged by the study.

Peripheral blood CD8+ and CD4+ T cells were profiled by TCR beta sequencing. Bulk CD8+ and CD4+ cells came from magnetic negative isolation; CD8+ TEMRA by FACS. A quantity of roughly 0.5 to 1 ug RNA underwent reverse transcription using random hexamers. It was immunoSEQ multiplex PCR that amplified TCR beta CDR3 across 54 Vbeta and 13 Jbeta. One entry per CDR3 protein results from TCRdb running MiXCR on the immunoSEQ multiplex PCR reads. Altogether 40,000 to 55,000 distinct CDR3 sequences are present, just over 90% being singletons, with the ten largest covering roughly 0.5%. The rearrangement joins TRBV28 to TRBJ1-3, with D perhaps matching TRBD1 (5 bases). The TCR originated in a human donor with multiple sclerosis. The sequenced sample consisted of CD8+ T cells from PBMCs. CDR3 sequence reads: CASSPQGRGNTIYF. The CDR3 nucleotides are TGTGCCAGCAGCCCTCAGGGTCGTGGAAACACCATATATTTT.